This T cell receptor (beta chain) was found in a study of blood T cells in healthy people across ages (dated by TCRdb to the mid-2010s). In terms of the full investigation: In model experiments, template switching captured about one uniquely barcoded TCR beta cDNA molecule for every two T cells. To avoid experimental bias, donors of different ages were spread randomly across the sequencing lanes. The study measured age-related changes in TCR beta repertoire diversity using deep sequencing normalized with unique cDNA molecular identifiers. Using the same blood draw, the study looked at two additional independent replicas of 1 million unique cDNA reads for two donors, one aged 18 to 30 and the other aged 80 or older. Four age groups were formed from the donors: young (average about 16 years), middle-aged (roughly 38), aged (around 62) and long-lived (more than 75). The full study reports these points: Compared with the aged group, more naive CD4+ T cells, fewer expanded clones and increased TCR diversity were shown by the long-lived group, suggesting age selection. Donor CMV infection status was unknown, potentially confounding age-related changes in expanded clonotypes. Bulk unsorted PBMC profiling prevented conclusive comparison of naive and antigen-experienced compartments. Observed TCR beta diversity per million T cells fell roughly linearly with age, and a significant reduction was already apparent by age approximately 41. A strong correlation was found between observed TCR beta diversity and the percentage of naive T cells measured by flow cytometry. Estimates of total diversity based on one million sequenced T cells were considered lower bounds and underestimates.

This clonotype showed up just a few times. It has no known antigen specificity. It has no much larger one-base neighbor in the sample; base qualities were not kept. Library preparation employed 5' RACE. Sequencing was carried out with an Illumina HiSeq 2500. The second PCR ran for roughly 7 to 11 cycles and used a J-beta primer mix along with a sample-barcoded 5' primer. A template-switch 5' adaptor carrying 12 random nucleotides introduced a unique molecular identifier onto each TCR beta cDNA molecule. At least 3 million CDR3-containing paired-end reads were obtained from each sample. First-strand cDNA was synthesized from all RNA with the Mint cDNA synthesis kit, primed by a TRBC-specific oligonucleotide. Following uracil-DNA glycosylase treatment, a first 18-cycle PCR with universal primers M1SS and BC2_uni_R was performed on all cDNA. Regarding the original processing steps: For normalization, 1 million high-quality reads were randomly selected from each sample, with every read carrying a distinct molecular identifier. Reads sharing molecular identifiers were discarded rather than binned into consensus sequences. MiTCR, with a Q25 quality threshold and the strictest error-elimination algorithm, was used for CDR3 identification, clonotype clustering and error correction. Lower-bound total TCR beta diversity was estimated with a nonparametric unseen species model using Euler transformation. In-frame beta chains were kept once TCRdb had trimmed the public reads at Q25 with fastp and called clones with MiXCR. Each entry is one CDR3 protein sequence, shown with its most common DNA and genes. V and J calls and clone size were set by TCRdb, not the authors. This sample gives roughly 800,000 distinct CDR3 sequences in total; roughly 64% of them show up just once. The ten largest account for 22% of the sample.

The donors were 40 or so Caucasian individuals from Russia, aged roughly 6 to 100 years, who were systemically healthy. Each donor gave about 9.7 milliliters of peripheral blood, drawn into EDTA-treated Vacutainer tubes. Ficoll-Paque density-gradient centrifugation was used to isolate PBMCs, with at least 7 million per sample. Trizol reagent was used to extract total RNA from PBMCs, with at least 5.5 micrograms per sample. For every donor, an aliquot of PBMCs went through flow cytometry to measure the percentages of naive CD45RAhigh/CD27high T cells. Its CDR3 holds 13 amino acids, cysteine through phenylalanine. CDR3 DNA only is kept here, 39 bases in frame from base 1. CDR1 and CDR2 are drawn from the germline V gene: MNHNS, SASEGT. Trimming takes 1 base from V and 3 bases from J, and the germline ends sit 7 bases apart.

This sequence uses TRBV6-1 and TRBJ2-7, with the D segment identity uncertain. Sample: blood. This sequence originates from a man aged 30 to 39 in good health. CDR3 loop: CASSEGFRYEQYF. The bases are TGTGCCAGCAGTGAAGGTTTCCGCTACGAGCAGTACTTC.